This T cell receptor (beta chain) comes out of a study of identical twins. General study points: With monozygotic twins, out-of-frame TCR alpha sharing exceeded what models estimated. Beta clonotypes that were abundant in cord blood contained fewer insertions, a pattern absent from memory repertoires. It was cross-sectional statistical analysis, not following the same donors, that the conclusions relied on.

This clonotype showed up many times. Its antigen remains unidentified. With 5 bases clipped from V and 7 bases from J, the junction kept 17 bases outside the gene matches. CDR3 length: 18 residues. Germline CDR1 reads MNHEY; CDR2 reads SMNVEV (reference sequence). No donor was unhealthy or non-Caucasian. TCRdb independently ran MiXCR on the 5' RACE reads; one entry per CDR3 protein. This table has around 550,000 distinct CDR3 sequences, roughly 15% appearing once. This sample also appeared in a second study, on yellow fever vaccine responses in identical twins.

Source material: CD4+ T cells sorted from blood. The chain employs TRBV27 and TRBJ2-7, with 13 bases that match TRBD2. The TCR comes from a woman younger than 30 in good health. CDR3 amino acids: CASSRILPGTSGIKEQYF. CDR3 DNA sequence: TGTGCCAGCAGTCGAATCCTCCCCGGGACTAGCGGGATAAAAGAGCAGTACTTC.